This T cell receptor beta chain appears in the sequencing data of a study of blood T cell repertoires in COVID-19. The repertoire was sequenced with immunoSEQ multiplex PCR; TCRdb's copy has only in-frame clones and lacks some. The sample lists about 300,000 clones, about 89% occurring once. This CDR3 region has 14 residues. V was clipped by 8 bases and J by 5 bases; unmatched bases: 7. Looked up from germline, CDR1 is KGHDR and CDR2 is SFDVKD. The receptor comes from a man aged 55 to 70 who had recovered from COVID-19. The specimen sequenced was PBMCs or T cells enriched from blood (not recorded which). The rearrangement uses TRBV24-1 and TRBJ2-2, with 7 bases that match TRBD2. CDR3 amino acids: CATTTRDYTGELFF. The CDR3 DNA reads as TGTGCCACCACCACCCGGGACTATACCGGGGAGCTGTTTTTT.